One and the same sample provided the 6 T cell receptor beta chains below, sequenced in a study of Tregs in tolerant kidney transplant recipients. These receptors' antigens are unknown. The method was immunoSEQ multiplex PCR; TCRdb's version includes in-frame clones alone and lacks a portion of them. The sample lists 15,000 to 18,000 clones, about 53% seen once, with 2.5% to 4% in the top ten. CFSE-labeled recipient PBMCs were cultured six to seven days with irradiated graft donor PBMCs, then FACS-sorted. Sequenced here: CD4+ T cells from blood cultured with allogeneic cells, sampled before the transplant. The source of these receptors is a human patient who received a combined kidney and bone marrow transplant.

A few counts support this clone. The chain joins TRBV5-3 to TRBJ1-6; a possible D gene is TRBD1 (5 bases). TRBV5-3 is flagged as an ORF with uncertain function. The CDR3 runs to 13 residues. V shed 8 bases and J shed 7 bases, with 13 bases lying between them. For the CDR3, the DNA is TGTGCCAGCAGCACAGGACGGAATTCACCCCTCCACTTT. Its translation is CASSTGRNSPLHF.

The CDR3 region is CASSIDRGHQPQHF. The DNA for the CDR3 is TGTGCCAGCAGCATCGACAGGGGGCATCAGCCCCAGCATTTT. The chain couples TRBV5-8 to TRBJ1-5, with 10 bases matching TRBD1. V was clipped by 4 bases and J by 5 bases; unmatched bases: 3. The CDR3 is 14 amino acids. Germline CDR1 SGHTS, CDR2 YDEGEE. Filled out from reference TRBV5-8 and TRBJ1-5, the complete variable domain reads EAGVTQSPTHLIKTRGQQATLRCSPISGHTSVYWYQQALGLGLQFLLWYDEGEERNRGNFPPRFSGRQFPNYSSELNVNALELEDSALYLCASSIDRGHQPQHFGDGTRLSIL.

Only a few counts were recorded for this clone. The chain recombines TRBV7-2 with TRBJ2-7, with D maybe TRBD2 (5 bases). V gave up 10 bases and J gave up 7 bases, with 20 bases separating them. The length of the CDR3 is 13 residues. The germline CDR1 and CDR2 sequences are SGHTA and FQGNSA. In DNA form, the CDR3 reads TGTGCCACCTCAAATTTTAGGTCGGGGGAGCAGTACTTC. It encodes CATSNFRSGEQYF.

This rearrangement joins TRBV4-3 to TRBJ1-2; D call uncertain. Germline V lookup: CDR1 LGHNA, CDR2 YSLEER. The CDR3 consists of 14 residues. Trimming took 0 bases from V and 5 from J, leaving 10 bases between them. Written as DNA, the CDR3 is TGCGCCAGCAGCCAAGAGACGAGGTGGTATGGCTACACCTTC. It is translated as CASSQETRWYGYTF.

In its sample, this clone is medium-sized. The CDR3 loop reads CASSFNPGLGNTEAFF. CDR3 sequence (DNA): TGTGCCAGCAGCTTCAATCCGGGTCTTGGGAACACTGAAGCTTTCTTT. The rearrangement uses TRBV7-6 and TRBJ1-1, with D hard to call. The CDR3 loop spans 16 amino acids. The germline V gene has CDR1 SGHVS and CDR2 FNYEAQ. V lost 3 bases, J lost 1 base, and 15 bases lay in between.

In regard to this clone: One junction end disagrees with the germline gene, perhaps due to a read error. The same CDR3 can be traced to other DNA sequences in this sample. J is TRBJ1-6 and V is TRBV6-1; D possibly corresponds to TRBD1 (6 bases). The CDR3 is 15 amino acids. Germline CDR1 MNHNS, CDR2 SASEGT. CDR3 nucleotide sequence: TGTGCCAGCAGAATCAACAGGGTTGAGAATTCCCCCCTCCACTTT. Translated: CASRINRVENSPLHF.